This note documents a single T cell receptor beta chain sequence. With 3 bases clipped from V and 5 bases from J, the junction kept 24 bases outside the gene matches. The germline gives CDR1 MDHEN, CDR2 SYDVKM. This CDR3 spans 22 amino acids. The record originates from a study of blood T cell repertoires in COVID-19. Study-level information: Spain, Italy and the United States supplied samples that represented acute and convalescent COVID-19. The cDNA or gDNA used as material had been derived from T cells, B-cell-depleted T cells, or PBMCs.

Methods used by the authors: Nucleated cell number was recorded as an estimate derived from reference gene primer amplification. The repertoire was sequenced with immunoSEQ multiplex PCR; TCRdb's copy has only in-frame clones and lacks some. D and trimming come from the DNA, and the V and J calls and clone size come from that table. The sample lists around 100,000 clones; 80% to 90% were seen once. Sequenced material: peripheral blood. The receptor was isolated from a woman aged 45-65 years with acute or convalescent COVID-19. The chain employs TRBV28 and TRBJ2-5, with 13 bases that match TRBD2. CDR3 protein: CASSFPTGVPGLAGWGRETQYF. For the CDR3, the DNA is TGTGCCAGCAGTTTCCCCACAGGGGTCCCGGGACTAGCGGGGTGGGGCCGGGAGACCCAGTACTTC.